This T cell receptor beta chain was retrieved from a study of molecular identifiers for immune sequencing clone quantification. Bulk TCR library preparation followed previously described methods with listed TCR primers. TCRdb reprocessed the PCR reads with MiXCR, giving one entry per CDR3 protein. This sample has about 68,000 distinct CDR3 sequences, with over 15% found just once. Findings of the study overall: Same-barcode identical TCR molecules could make highly expanded clones look smaller than they are.

Trimming removed 2 bases at V and 4 bases at J, with 15 bases between. Germline V CDR1 and CDR2: SEHNR, FQNEAQ (reference sequence). The CDR3 spans 16 residues. This clonotype has a handful of counts. What it binds is not known. The TCR was taken from a human donor in good health. Some libraries in this study had Jurkat cell RNA spiked in. V is TRBV7-9 and J is TRBJ2-1; tentative D call: TRBD1 (6 bases). The sample consisted of naive CD8+ T cells from blood, with Jurkat cell RNA spiked in. Subset noted: FACS-sorted CD8+CD4-CCR7+CD45RA+ naive T cells. CDR3 in DNA: TGTGCCAGCAGCTTATTAGTGGCAGGGGAATACAATGAGCAGTTCTTC. Protein product: CASSLLVAGEYNEQFF.